The 30 T cell receptor beta chains below all came from one sample that was sequenced in a study of cytomegalovirus exposure and HLA in healthy donors. Primers for the PCR totalled 60 Vbeta and 13 Jbeta. TCRdb keeps only in-frame clones here, not all; method: immunoSEQ multiplex PCR. The sample yields 75,000 to 100,000 clones, approximately 69% seen once. Specimen: PBMCs. These receptors originate from a female donor in good health and CMV-seronegative.

The V gene is TRBV10-3, the J gene TRBJ2-3; no clear D. The CDR3 sequence is 14 residues long. Germline V CDR1 and CDR2: ENHRY, SYGVKD. Trimming left V 3 bases short and J 4 bases short, with 11 bases between. CDR3 protein: CAISDGVSADTQYF. The CDR3 bases are TGTGCCATCAGTGACGGAGTGTCGGCAGATACGCAGTATTTT.

The rearrangement links TRBV7-3 to TRBJ2-1; 11 positions match TRBD2. Germline loops: CDR1 SGHTA, CDR2 FQGTGA. CDR3 size: 17 residues. V lost 1 base to trimming and J lost 4 bases; unmatched junction nucleotides: 6. CDR3 amino acids: CASSLSPASGRYNEQFF. In DNA, the CDR3 is TGTGCCAGCAGCTTAAGCCCAGCTAGCGGGAGGTACAATGAGCAGTTCTTC.

The J gene is TRBJ2-3, the V gene TRBV7-3; D might be TRBD1 (5 bases). Germline CDR1 SGHTA, CDR2 FQGTGA. The CDR3 is 13 residues long. Trimming took 5 bases from V and 2 from J, leaving 8 bases between them. For the CDR3, the DNA is TGTGCCAGCAGCGGCAGGGCCACAGATACGCAGTATTTT. This codes for CASSGRATDTQYF. The variable domain in full, with the rest retrieved from reference TRBV7-3 and TRBJ2-3, is GAGVSQTPSNKVTEKGKYVELRCDPISGHTALYWYRQSLGQGPEFLIYFQGTGAADDSGLPNDRFFAVRPEGSVSTLKIQRTERGDSAVYLCASSGRATDTQYFGPGTRLTVL.

The CDR3 loop reads CASSLSVQIPYNEQFF. The CDR3 DNA is TGTGCCAGCAGTTTATCGGTCCAGATCCCCTACAATGAGCAGTTCTTC. The V and J genes are TRBV27 and TRBJ2-1; D gene uncertain. The CDR3 extends over 16 amino acids. Deletions cut 0 bases from V and 2 bases from J, with 11 bases between. The germline V gene encodes CDR1 MNHEY and CDR2 SMNVEV (reference sequence).

Turning to this clone: This sample also contains other DNA sequences that code for the same CDR3. This rearrangement joins TRBV5-1 to TRBJ2-7; no clear D gene. Germline CDR1 reads SGHRS; CDR2 reads YFSETQ. The CDR3 is 13 residues long. Trimming shortened V by 0 bases and J by 3 bases, and 7 bases separated the two germline ends. CDR3 protein: CASSLDFFYEQYF. The CDR3 coding sequence is TGCGCCAGCAGCTTGGACTTTTTCTACGAGCAGTACTTC.

The chain couples TRBV30 to TRBJ2-5; 9 bases agree with TRBD2. Trimming cost V 3 bases and J 7 bases; bases outside gene matches: 9. In germline, CDR1 is GTSNPN, CDR2 SVGIG (reference sequence). This CDR3 is built from 14 residues. The DNA for the CDR3 is TGTGCCTGGAGCCAAGCGGGGGGCCAGGGGACCCAGTACTTC. Residues: CAWSQAGGQGTQYF. The full variable domain, rest sourced from reference TRBV30 and TRBJ2-5, is SQTIHQWPATLVQPVGSPLSLECTVEGTSNPNLYWYRQAAGRGLQLLFYSVGIGQISSEVPQNLSASRPQDRQFILSSKKLLLSDSGFYLCAWSQAGGQGTQYFGPGTRLLVL.

The chain recombines TRBV7-2 with TRBJ2-7, with a weak D call TRBD2 (6 bases). V lost 1 base to trimming and J lost 6 bases, with 10 bases between them. Germline CDR1 SGHTA, CDR2 FQGNSA. The CDR3 sequence is 13 residues long. The CDR3 DNA follows: TGTGCCAGCAGCTTAGACCAGGGAGGCGAGCAGTACTTC. It codes for CASSLDQGGEQYF.

The chain joins TRBV2 to TRBJ2-2, with D hard to call. V lost 4 bases, J lost 5 bases, and 11 bases lay in between. Germline values: CDR1 SNHLY, CDR2 FYNNEI. This CDR3 has 14 amino acids. DNA for the CDR3: TGTGCCAGCAGTGTTTTCTTTTCTACCGGGGAGCTGTTTTTT. This sequence encodes CASSVFFSTGELFF.

The gene calls are TRBV6-1 and TRBJ1-2; 7 bases are a match to TRBD1. The CDR3 has 15 amino acids. The V gene's germline CDR1 is MNHNS and CDR2 SASEGT. Trimming removed 0 bases from V and 8 bases from J; junction bases left unmatched: 9. The CDR3 spells CASSEAPGRRGGYTF. CDR3 sequence (DNA): TGTGCCAGCAGTGAAGCGCCAGGGCGCAGGGGGGGCTACACCTTC.

The rearrangement uses TRBV11-3 and TRBJ2-1, with D perhaps TRBD2 (6 bases). The germline CDR1 and CDR2 sequences are SGHNT and YENEEA. The CDR3 runs 13 residues. V dropped 1 base and J dropped 7 bases, with 8 bases sitting between them. CDR3 sequence: CASSLAGANEQFF. DNA for the CDR3: TGTGCCAGCAGCTTAGCGGGAGCAAATGAGCAGTTCTTC.

The chain has TRBV4-1 and TRBJ2-1; the match to TRBD2 covers 11 bases. The CDR3 runs 17 residues. CDR1 MGHRA and CDR2 YSYEKL come from the germline V gene. V dropped 4 bases and J dropped 0; count of bases not matched to a gene: 5. CDR3 in DNA: TGCGCCAGCAGCCCGGGACTAGCGGCGAGCTCCTACAATGAGCAGTTCTTC. Its protein product is CASSPGLAASSYNEQFF.

This clone has a single count. The CDR3 DNA follows: TGCGCCAGCAGCTTGGGGGGACTTATCTCAGGGGGCGCGGATGAAAAACTGTTTTTT. Encoded protein: CASSLGGLISGGADEKLFF. This chain uses TRBV5-1 with TRBJ1-4; 8 positions match TRBD1. This CDR3 has 19 amino acids. Germline V lookup: CDR1 SGHRS, CDR2 YFSETQ. J lost 6 bases, V lost 0 bases, and 16 bases had no gene match.

A word on this clone: One junction end disagrees with the germline gene, perhaps due to a read error. V usage is TRBV30 and J usage is TRBJ2-5; D is possibly TRBD1 (5 bases). In germline, CDR1 is GTSNPN, CDR2 SVGIG (reference sequence). This CDR3 is 12 amino acids long. The CDR3 here is CAWSRGQEAQYF. The CDR3 nucleotides read TGTGCCTGGAGTAGGGGTCAAGAGGCCCAGTACTTC.

A single count supports this clone. In DNA form, the CDR3 reads TGTGCCAGCAGTTACTCGATCGCGGGAGCCTACGAGCAGTACTTC. Protein: CASSYSIAGAYEQYF. The rearrangement uses TRBV6-5 and TRBJ2-7; 7 nucleotides agree with TRBD2. After removal of 0 bases from V and 2 bases from J, the junction contained 4 bases not matched to a gene. Germline V gives CDR1 MNHEY, CDR2 SVGAGI. This CDR3 has 15 amino acids.

This clone was counted only a few times. The rearrangement joins TRBV4-2 to TRBJ2-5, with TRBD1 matching over 8 bases. V dropped 3 bases and J dropped 7; count of bases not matched to a gene: 7. The V gene's germline CDR1 is LGHNA and CDR2 YNFKEQ. The CDR3 is 14 amino acids. The CDR3 loop is CASSHGQGEGTQYF. As DNA, the CDR3 is TGTGCCAGCAGCCACGGACAGGGTGAGGGGACCCAGTACTTC.

V gene TRBV21-1 combines with J gene TRBJ2-7; the table's D gene call, TRBD1, was not cross checked with the DNA. TRBV21-1 is a recognized pseudogene. This CDR3 is built from 15 residues. The CDR3: CASKTGLTGEYEQYF. CDR3 sequence (DNA): TGTGCCAGCAAAACAGGATTGACAGGGGAATACGAGCAGTACTTC.

The chain links TRBV5-1 to TRBJ2-7, with D tentatively TRBD2 (6 bases). CDR1 and CDR2 (germline): SGHRS, YFSETQ. Trimming removed 0 bases from V and 5 bases from J, with 9 bases in between. The length of the CDR3 is 13 residues. DNA for the CDR3: TGCGCCAGCAGCTTGGGGAGGGGCGACGAGCAGTACTTC. Encoded protein: CASSLGRGDEQYF.

This clone was seen only a few times. V gene TRBV5-1 combines with J gene TRBJ2-7; a possible D gene is TRBD1 (6 bases). V shed 2 bases and J shed 7 bases, with 16 bases lying between them. This CDR3 comprises 14 residues. The V gene's germline CDR1 is SGHRS and CDR2 YFSETQ. This chain's CDR3 is CASSFEGGQREQYF. CDR3 sequence (DNA): TGCGCCAGCAGCTTTGAAGGTGGACAGCGTGAGCAGTACTTC.

The rearrangement uses TRBV5-1 and TRBJ2-1; D perhaps matches TRBD2 (6 bases). Trimming left V 2 bases short and J 7 bases short, with 10 bases between. Germline V gene lookup returns CDR1 SGHRS and CDR2 YFSETQ. CDR3 length: 13 amino acids. CDR3 in amino acids: CASSFGTYNEQFF. DNA for the CDR3: TGCGCCAGCAGCTTCGGGACTTATAATGAGCAGTTCTTC. Complete variable domain (other parts from reference TRBV5-1 and TRBJ2-1): KAGVTQTPRYLIKTRGQQVTLSCSPISGHRSVSWYQQTPGQGLQFLFEYFSETQRNKGNFPGRFSGRQFSNSRSEMNVSTLELGDSALYLCASSFGTYNEQFFGPGTRLTVL.

J is TRBJ2-7 and V is TRBV7-2, with 7 nucleotides matching TRBD1. The CDR3 contains 15 residues. Germline CDR1 is SGHTA and CDR2 is FQGNSA. The junction had 12 bases not matched to a gene; V was cut back by 4 bases and J by 6 bases. The CDR3 protein is CASSYHTGEVGEQYF. Here the CDR3 DNA reads TGTGCCAGCAGCTACCACACAGGGGAAGTTGGCGAGCAGTACTTC.

The chain couples TRBV2 to TRBJ2-1; 7 nucleotides line up with TRBD2. CDR3 size: 14 residues. Germline V lookup: CDR1 SNHLY, CDR2 FYNNEI. After removal of 8 bases from V and 0 bases from J, the junction contained 4 bases not matched to a gene. CDR3 loop: CASSPSGSYNEQFF. The CDR3 DNA reads as TGTGCCAGCTCCCCTAGCGGCTCCTACAATGAGCAGTTCTTC.

V is TRBV30 and J is TRBJ2-1, with D perhaps matching TRBD1 (5 bases). CDR3 size: 12 residues. The V gene lost 3 bases and the J gene lost 8 bases, with 11 bases spanning the gap. CDR1 and CDR2 from the germline V gene are GTSNPN and SVGIG (reference sequence). The chain's CDR3 is CAWRGSGHEQFF. Here the CDR3 DNA reads TGTGCCTGGAGAGGGTCAGGGCATGAGCAGTTCTTC. Full variable domain (rest looked up from reference TRBV30 and TRBJ2-1): SQTIHQWPATLVQPVGSPLSLECTVEGTSNPNLYWYRQAAGRGLQLLFYSVGIGQISSEVPQNLSASRPQDRQFILSSKKLLLSDSGFYLCAWRGSGHEQFFGPGTRLTVL.

The rearrangement joins TRBV10-3 to TRBJ2-7; 9 bases match TRBD2. Germline V CDR1 and CDR2: ENHRY, SYGVKD. V was clipped by 6 bases and J by 5 bases; unmatched bases: 5. The CDR3 has 13 residues. The CDR3 bases are TGTGCCATCAGGGGTAGCGGGGGCCACGAGCAGTACTTC. Translating gives CAIRGSGGHEQYF.

The chain is built from TRBV30 and TRBJ1-4, with D uncertain. V lost 4 bases, J lost 7 bases, and 13 bases lay in between. The CDR3 spans 13 residues. Per germline, CDR1 GTSNPN and CDR2 SVGIG (reference sequence). This CDR3 is CAWTGSEGEKLFF. In DNA, the CDR3 is TGTGCCTGGACCGGTAGCGAGGGTGAAAAACTGTTTTTT.

This chain connects TRBV15 to TRBJ2-2; tentative D call: TRBD2 (6 bases). The CDR3 contains 17 residues. Trimming took off 0 bases at V and 5 bases at J, with 16 bases between the two ends. Germline-derived CDR1 and CDR2 are LNHNV and YYDKDF (reference sequence). This CDR3 reads CATSRDPQRAVTGELFF. The CDR3 bases are TGTGCCACCAGCAGAGATCCCCAGCGGGCGGTAACCGGGGAGCTGTTTTTT.

The chain combines TRBV5-6 with TRBJ2-6, with D maybe TRBD1 (6 bases). The CDR3 length is 15 residues. V was trimmed by 2 bases and J by 3 bases, leaving 9 bases between them. Germline CDR1 and CDR2: SGHDT and YYEEEE. The CDR3, as DNA: TGTGCCAGCAGCTTCAGGGGTGGTGGGGCCAACGTCCTGACTTTC. Its protein is CASSFRGGGANVLTF.

CDR3 sequence (DNA): TGTGCCAGCAGCTTAACTAGCGGGAGTGGGGATGAGCAGTTCTTC. Amino acid sequence: CASSLTSGSGDEQFF. The chain couples TRBV7-6 to TRBJ2-1, with 11 bases fitting TRBD2. With 2 bases clipped from V and 8 bases from J, the junction kept 5 bases outside the gene matches. Germline values: CDR1 SGHVS, CDR2 FNYEAQ. This CDR3 contains 15 residues.

The rearrangement uses TRBV12-1 and TRBJ2-5; whether TRBD1, the table's D call, matches the DNA was not checked. TRBV12-1 is labeled a pseudogene. The CDR3 has 15 residues. The CDR3 loop reads CASSSYRGPQETQYF. CDR3 coding DNA: TGTGCCAGCAGCTCCTACAGGGGGCCCCAAGAGACCCAGTACTTC.

By share of the sample, this clone is medium-sized. The chain employs TRBV6-4 and TRBJ2-2, with D possibly being TRBD2 (6 bases). V lost 8 bases to trimming and J lost 4 bases, with 17 bases between them. Germline V gene sequence: CDR1 MRHNA, CDR2 SNTAGT. This CDR3 has 15 amino acids. CDR3 DNA: TGTGCCAGCTCCCTGGCGGCGGGGACCACCGGGGAGCTGTTTTTT. This codes for CASSLAAGTTGELFF.

This chain links TRBV10-3 with TRBJ2-7; 8 positions match TRBD1. The CDR3 loop spans 13 amino acids. The germline gives CDR1 ENHRY, CDR2 SYGVKD. The V and J ends lost 3 bases and 6 bases, in that order; junction bases with no gene match: 4. The CDR3 spells CAISDGQGSEQYF. The CDR3 DNA follows: TGTGCCATCAGTGATGGACAGGGCAGCGAGCAGTACTTC.